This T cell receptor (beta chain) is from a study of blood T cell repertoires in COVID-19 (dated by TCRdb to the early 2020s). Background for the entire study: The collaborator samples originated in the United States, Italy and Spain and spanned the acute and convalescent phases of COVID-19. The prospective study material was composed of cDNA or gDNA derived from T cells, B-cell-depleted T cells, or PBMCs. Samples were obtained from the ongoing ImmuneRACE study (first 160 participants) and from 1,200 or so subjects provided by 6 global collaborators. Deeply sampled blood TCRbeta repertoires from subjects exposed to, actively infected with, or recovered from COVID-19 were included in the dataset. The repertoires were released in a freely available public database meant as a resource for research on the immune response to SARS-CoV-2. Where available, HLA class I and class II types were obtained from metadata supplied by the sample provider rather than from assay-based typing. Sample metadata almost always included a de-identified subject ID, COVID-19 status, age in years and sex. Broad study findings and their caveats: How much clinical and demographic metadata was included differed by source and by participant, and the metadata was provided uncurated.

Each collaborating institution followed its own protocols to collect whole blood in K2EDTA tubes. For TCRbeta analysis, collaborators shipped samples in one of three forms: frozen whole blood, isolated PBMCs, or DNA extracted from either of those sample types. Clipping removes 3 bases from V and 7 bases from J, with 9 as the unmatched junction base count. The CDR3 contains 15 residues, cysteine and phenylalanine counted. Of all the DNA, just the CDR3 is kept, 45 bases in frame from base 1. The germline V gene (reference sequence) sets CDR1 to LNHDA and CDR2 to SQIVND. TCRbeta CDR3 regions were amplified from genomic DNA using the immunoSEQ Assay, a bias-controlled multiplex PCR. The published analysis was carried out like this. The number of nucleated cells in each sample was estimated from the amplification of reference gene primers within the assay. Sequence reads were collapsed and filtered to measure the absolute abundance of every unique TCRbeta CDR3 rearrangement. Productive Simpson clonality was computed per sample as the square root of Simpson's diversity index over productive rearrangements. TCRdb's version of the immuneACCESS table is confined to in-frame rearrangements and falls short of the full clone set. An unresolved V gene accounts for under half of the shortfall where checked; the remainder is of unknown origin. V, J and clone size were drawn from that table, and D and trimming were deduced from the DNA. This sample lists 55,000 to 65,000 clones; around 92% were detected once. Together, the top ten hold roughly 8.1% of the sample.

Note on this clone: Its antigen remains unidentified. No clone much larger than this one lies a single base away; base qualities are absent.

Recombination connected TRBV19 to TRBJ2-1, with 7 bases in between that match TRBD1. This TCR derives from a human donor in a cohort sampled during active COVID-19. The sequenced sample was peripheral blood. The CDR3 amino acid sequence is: CASSIGQGVWNEQFF. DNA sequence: TGTGCCAGTAGTATCGGGCAGGGGGTATGGAATGAGCAGTTCTTC.